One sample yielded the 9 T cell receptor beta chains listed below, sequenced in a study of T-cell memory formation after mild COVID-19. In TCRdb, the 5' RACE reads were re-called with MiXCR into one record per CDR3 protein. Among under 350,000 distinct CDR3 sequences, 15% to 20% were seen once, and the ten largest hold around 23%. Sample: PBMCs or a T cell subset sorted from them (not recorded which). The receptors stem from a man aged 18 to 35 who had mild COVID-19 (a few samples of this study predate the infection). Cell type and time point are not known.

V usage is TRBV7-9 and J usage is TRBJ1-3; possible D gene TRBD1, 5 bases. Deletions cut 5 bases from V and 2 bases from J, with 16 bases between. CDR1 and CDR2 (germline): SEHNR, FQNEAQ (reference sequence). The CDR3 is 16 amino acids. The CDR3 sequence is CASSPLGGAAGNTIYF. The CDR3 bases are TGTGCCAGCAGCCCCTTAGGTGGGGCGGCTGGAAACACCATATATTTT.

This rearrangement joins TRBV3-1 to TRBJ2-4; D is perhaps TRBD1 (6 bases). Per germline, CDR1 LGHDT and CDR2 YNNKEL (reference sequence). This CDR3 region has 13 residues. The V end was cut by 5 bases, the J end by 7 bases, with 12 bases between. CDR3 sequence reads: CASSTTGRNIQYF. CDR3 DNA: TGTGCCAGCAGCACCACAGGGCGGAACATTCAGTACTTC. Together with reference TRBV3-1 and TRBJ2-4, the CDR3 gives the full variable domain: DTAVSQTPKYLVTQMGNDKSIKCEQNLGHDTMYWYKQDSKKFLKIMFSYNNKELIINETVPNRFSPKSPDKAHLNLHINSLELGDSAVYFCASSTTGRNIQYFGAGTRLSVL.

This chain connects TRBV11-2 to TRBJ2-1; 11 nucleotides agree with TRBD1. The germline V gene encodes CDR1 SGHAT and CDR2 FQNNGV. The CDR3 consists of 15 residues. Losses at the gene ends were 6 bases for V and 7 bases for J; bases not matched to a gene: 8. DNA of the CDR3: TGTGCCAGCAGACTACCGGGACAGGGGGTAAATGAGCAGTTCTTC. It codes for CASRLPGQGVNEQFF.

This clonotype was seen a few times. The CDR3 region has the DNA TGCGCCAGCGGGACAGGGGCCTACGAGCAGTACTTC. Its protein is CASGTGAYEQYF. This chain uses TRBV5-1 with TRBJ2-7, with 10 positions matching TRBD1. The CDR3 totals 12 residues. With 7 bases clipped from V and 2 bases from J, the junction kept 0 bases outside the gene matches. The germline CDR1 and CDR2 sequences are SGHRS and YFSETQ.

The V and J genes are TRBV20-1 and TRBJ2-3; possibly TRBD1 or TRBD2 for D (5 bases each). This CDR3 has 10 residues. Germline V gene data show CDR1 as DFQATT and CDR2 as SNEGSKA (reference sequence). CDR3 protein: CSYEGDTQYF. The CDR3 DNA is TGCAGCTACGAGGGGGATACGCAGTATTTT.

CDR3 protein: CSAGGAGGSYNEQFF. The CDR3 nucleotides are TGCAGCGCCGGGGGGGCTGGTGGCTCCTACAATGAGCAGTTCTTC. V gene TRBV29-1 combines with J gene TRBJ2-1, with 8 bases that match TRBD2. Trimming cost V 7 bases and J 0 bases; bases outside gene matches: 8. CDR1 is SQVTM and CDR2 is ANQGSEA in the germline V gene. The CDR3 sequence is 15 residues long.

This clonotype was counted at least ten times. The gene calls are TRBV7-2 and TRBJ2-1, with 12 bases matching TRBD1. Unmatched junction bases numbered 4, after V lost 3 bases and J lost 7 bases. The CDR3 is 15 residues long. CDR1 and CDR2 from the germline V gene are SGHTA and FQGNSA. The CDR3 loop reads CASSFMGQGANEQFF. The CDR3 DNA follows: TGTGCCAGCAGCTTCATGGGACAGGGGGCGAATGAGCAGTTCTTC. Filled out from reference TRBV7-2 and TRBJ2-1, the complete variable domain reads GAGVSQSPSNKVTEKGKDVELRCDPISGHTALYWYRQSLGQGLEFLIYFQGNSAPDKSGLPSDRFSAERTGGSVSTLTIQRTQQEDSAVYLCASSFMGQGANEQFFGPGTRLTVL.

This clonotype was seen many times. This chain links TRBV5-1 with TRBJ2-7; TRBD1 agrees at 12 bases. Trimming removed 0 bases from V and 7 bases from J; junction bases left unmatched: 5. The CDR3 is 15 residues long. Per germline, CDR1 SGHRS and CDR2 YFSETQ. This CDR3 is CASSLEGQGADEQYF. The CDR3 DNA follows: TGCGCCAGCAGCTTGGAGGGACAGGGGGCTGATGAGCAGTACTTC.

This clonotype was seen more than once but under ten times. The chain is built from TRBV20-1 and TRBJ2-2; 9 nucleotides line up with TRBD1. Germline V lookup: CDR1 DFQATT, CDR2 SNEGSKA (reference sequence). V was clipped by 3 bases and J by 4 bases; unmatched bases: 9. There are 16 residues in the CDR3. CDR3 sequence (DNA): TGCAGTGCTAGGGAAGCCGGGACAGGGCGCACCGGGGAGCTGTTTTTT. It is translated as CSAREAGTGRTGELFF.